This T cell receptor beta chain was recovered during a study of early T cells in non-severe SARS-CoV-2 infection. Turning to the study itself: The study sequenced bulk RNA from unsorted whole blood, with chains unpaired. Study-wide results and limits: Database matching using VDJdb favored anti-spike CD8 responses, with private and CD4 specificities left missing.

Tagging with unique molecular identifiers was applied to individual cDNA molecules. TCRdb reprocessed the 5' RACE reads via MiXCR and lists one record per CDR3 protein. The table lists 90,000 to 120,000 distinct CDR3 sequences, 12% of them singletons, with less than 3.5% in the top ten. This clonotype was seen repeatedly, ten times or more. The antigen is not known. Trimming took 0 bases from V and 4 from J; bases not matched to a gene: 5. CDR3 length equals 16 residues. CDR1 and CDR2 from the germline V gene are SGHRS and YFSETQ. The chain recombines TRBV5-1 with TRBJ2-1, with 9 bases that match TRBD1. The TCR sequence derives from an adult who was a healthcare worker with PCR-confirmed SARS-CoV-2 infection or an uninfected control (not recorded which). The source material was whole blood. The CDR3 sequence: CASSLAGQGPYNEQFF. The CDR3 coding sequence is TGCGCCAGCAGCTTGGCGGGACAGGGTCCATACAATGAGCAGTTCTTC.